The sequence of this TCR beta chain was determined in a study of neoadjuvant anti-PD-1 for oral cavity cancer. Study details: Non-progressing patients received a fourth nivolumab dose near day 43, then surgery on days 50-56.

As for this clone: The target antigen is unknown.

The J segment lost 5 bases and the V segment lost 5 bases, leaving 12 bases of the junction unmatched. The germline V gene has CDR1 SGHTS and CDR2 YDEGEE. The CDR3 has 15 amino acids. The assay was immunoSEQ multiplex PCR, and TCRdb's table has in-frame clones only and misses some. The table lists over 30,000 clones, just under 90% of them singletons. Cohort: HPV-negative, locally advanced oral cavity squamous cell carcinoma patients. Blood cells were analyzed directly, without culture or expansion. Findings and limits, study-wide: Higher pretreatment blood Treg/Th17 ratios correlated with higher pretreatment blood and lower post-treatment tumor TCRbeta clonality.

The TCR sequence derives from a person between 40 and 79 years old with oral cavity squamous cell carcinoma. The genes are TRBV5-8 and TRBJ2-5; 7 nucleotides line up with TRBD1. Sequenced material: PBMCs, taken before nivolumab (anti-PD-1) treatment. CDR3 residues: CASRTNRGAGETQYF. The CDR3 nucleotides are TGTGCCAGCAGGACAAACAGGGGCGCCGGGGAGACCCAGTACTTC.